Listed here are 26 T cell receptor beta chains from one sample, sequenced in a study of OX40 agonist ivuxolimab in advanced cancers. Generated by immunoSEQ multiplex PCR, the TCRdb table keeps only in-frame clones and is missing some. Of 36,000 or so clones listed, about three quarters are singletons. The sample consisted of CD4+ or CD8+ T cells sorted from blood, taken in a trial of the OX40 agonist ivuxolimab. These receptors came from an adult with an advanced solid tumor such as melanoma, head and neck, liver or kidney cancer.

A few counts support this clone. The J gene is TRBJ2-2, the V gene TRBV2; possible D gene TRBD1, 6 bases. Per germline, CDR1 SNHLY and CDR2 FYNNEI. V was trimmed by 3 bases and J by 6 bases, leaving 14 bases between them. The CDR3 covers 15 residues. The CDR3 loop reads CASSDDRTSSGELFF. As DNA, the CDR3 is TGTGCCAGCAGTGATGACAGGACATCCTCCGGGGAGCTGTTTTTT.

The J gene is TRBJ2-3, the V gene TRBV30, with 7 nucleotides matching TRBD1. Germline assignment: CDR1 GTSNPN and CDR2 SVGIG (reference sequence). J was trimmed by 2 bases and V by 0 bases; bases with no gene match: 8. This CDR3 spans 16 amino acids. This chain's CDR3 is CAWSVQGQLFTDTQYF. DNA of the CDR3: TGTGCCTGGAGTGTACAGGGGCAGCTATTCACAGATACGCAGTATTTT.

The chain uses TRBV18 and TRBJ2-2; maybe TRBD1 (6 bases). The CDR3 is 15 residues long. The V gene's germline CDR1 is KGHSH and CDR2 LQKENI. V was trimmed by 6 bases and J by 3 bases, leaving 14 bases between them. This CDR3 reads CASSQQGWDTGELFF. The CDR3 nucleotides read TGTGCCAGCTCGCAACAGGGATGGGACACCGGGGAGCTGTTTTTT.

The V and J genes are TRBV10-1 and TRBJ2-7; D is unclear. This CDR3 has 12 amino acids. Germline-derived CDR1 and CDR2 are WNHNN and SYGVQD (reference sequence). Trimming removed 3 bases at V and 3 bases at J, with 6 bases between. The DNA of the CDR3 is TGCGCCAGCAGTGATCGCTACTACGAGCAGTACTTC. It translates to CASSDRYYEQYF.

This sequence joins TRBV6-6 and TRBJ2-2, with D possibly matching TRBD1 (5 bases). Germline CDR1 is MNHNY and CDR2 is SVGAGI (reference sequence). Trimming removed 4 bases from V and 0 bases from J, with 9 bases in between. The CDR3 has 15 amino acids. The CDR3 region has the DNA TGTGCCAGCAGTTCCGACAGAGCGAACACCGGGGAGCTGTTTTTT. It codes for CASSSDRANTGELFF.

The CDR3 here is CASSLGRDNSPLHF. CDR3 sequence (DNA): TGCGCCAGCAGCTTGGGGAGGGATAATTCACCCCTCCACTTT. This chain joins TRBV5-1 and TRBJ1-6; D gene ambiguous. Trimming shortened V by 0 bases and J by 5 bases, and 6 bases separated the two germline ends. Per germline, CDR1 SGHRS and CDR2 YFSETQ. The CDR3 is 14 residues long.

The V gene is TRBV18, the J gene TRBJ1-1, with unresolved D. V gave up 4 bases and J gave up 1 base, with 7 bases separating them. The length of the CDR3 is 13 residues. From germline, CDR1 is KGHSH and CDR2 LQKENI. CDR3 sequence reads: CASSQGPNTEAFF. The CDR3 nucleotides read TGTGCCAGCTCACAGGGCCCGAACACTGAAGCTTTCTTT.

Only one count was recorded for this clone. The CDR3 spells CASSPQGGGGTEAFF. CDR3 bases: TGTGCCAGCAGCCCCCAAGGAGGGGGGGGCACTGAAGCTTTCTTT. The V gene is TRBV11-2, the J gene TRBJ1-1; a possible D gene is TRBD1 (6 bases). There are 15 residues in the CDR3. Trimming removed 5 bases from V and 4 bases from J, with 17 bases in between. The germline CDR1 and CDR2 sequences are SGHAT and FQNNGV.

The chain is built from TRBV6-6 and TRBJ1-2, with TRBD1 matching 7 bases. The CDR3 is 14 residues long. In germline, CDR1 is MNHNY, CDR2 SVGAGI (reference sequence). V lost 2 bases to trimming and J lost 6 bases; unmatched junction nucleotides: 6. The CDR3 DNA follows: TGTGCCAGCAGTTACCCTACAGGGGACAATGGCTACACCTTC. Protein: CASSYPTGDNGYTF.

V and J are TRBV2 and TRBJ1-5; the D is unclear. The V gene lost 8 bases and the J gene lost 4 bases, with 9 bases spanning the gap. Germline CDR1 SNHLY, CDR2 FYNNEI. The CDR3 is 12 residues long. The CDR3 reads CASGTGNQPQHF. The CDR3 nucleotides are TGTGCCAGCGGCACCGGGAATCAGCCCCAGCATTTT. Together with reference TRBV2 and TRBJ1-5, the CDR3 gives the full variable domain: EPEVTQTPSHQVTQMGQEVILRCVPISNHLYFYWYRQILGQKVEFLVSFYNNEISEKSEIFDDQFSVERPDGSNFTLKIRSTKLEDSAMYFCASGTGNQPQHFGDGTRLSIL.

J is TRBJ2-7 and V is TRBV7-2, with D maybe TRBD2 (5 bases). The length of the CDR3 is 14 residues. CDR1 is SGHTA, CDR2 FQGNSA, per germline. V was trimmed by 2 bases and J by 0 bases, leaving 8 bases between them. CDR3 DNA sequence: TGTGCCAGCAGCTTATGGGCGGGCTCCTACGAGCAGTACTTC. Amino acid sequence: CASSLWAGSYEQYF.

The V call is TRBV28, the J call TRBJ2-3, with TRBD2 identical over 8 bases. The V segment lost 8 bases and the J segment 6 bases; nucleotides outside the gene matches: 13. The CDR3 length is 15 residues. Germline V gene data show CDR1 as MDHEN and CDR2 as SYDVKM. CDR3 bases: TGTGCCAGCGCTCCGGCCTCTAGCGGGCGGGATACGCAGTATTTT. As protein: CASAPASSGRDTQYF.

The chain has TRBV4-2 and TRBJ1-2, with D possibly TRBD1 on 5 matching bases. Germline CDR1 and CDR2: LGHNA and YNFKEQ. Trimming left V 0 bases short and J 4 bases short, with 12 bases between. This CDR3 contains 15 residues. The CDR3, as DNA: TGTGCCAGCAGCCAAGAGGAAGGGGCTCTCTATGGCTACACCTTC. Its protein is CASSQEEGALYGYTF.

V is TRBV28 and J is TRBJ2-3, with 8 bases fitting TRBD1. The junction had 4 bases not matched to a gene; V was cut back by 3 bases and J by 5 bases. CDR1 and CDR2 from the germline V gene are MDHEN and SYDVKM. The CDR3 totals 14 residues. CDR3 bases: TGTGCCAGCAGTTTGGACAGGGTGTTAGATACGCAGTATTTT. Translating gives CASSLDRVLDTQYF.

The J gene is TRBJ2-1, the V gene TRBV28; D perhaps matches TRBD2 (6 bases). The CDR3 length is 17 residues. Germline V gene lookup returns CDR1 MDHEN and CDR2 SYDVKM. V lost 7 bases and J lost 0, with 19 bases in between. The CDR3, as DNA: TGTGCCAGCACCGGGAGCGGGCAACCCAGCTCCTACAATGAGCAGTTCTTC. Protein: CASTGSGQPSSYNEQFF.

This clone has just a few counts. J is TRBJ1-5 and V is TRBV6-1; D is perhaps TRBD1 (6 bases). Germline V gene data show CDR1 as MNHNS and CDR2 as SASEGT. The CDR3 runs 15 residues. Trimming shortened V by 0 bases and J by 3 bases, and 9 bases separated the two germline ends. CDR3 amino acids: CASSEAGGNNQPQHF. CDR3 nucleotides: TGTGCCAGCAGTGAAGCGGGGGGCAACAATCAGCCCCAGCATTTT.

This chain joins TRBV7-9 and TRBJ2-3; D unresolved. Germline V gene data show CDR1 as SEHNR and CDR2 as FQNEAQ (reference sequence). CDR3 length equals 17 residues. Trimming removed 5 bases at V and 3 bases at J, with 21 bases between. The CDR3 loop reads CASSPSLAIMRTDTQYF. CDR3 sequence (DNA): TGTGCCAGCAGCCCCAGCTTGGCGATAATGAGGACAGATACGCAGTATTTT.

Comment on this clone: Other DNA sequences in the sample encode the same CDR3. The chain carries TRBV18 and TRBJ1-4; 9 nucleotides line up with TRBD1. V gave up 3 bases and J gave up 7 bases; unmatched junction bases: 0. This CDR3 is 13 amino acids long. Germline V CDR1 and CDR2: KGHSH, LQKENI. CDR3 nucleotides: TGTGCCAGCTCACCGGGACAGGGTGAAAAACTGTTTTTT. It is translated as CASSPGQGEKLFF.

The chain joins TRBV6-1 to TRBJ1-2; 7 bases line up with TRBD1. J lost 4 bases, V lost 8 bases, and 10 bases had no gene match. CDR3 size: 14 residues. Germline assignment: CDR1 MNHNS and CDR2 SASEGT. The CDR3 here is CASRPRGDGYGYTF. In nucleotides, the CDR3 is TGTGCCAGCCGACCCAGGGGGGATGGCTATGGCTACACCTTC.

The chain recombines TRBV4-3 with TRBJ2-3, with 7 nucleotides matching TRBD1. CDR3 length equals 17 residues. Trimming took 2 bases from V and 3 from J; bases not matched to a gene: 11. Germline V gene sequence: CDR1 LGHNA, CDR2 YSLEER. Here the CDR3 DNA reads TGCGCCAGCAGCCAACAGATACAAGCCAGGGGGACAGATACGCAGTATTTT. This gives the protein CASSQQIQARGTDTQYF.

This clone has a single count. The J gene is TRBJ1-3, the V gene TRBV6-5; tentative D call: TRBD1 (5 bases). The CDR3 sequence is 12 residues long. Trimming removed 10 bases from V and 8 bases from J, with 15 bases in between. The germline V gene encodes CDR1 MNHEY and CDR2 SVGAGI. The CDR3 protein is CATRNGGDTIYF. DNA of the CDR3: TGTGCCACCCGGAACGGAGGGGACACCATATATTTT.

CDR3 amino acids: CASSEDSGGYEQYF. The CDR3 nucleotides are TGTGCCAGCAGTGAAGACAGTGGAGGCTACGAGCAGTACTTC. The rearrangement uses TRBV2 and TRBJ2-7; tentative D call: TRBD2 (5 bases). Trimming cost V 1 base and J 3 bases, with 10 bases left between them. Germline CDR1 is SNHLY and CDR2 is FYNNEI. The length of the CDR3 is 14 residues.

The CDR3 DNA reads as TGCGCCAGCAGCTTGTTGCAGGCGGGAGGCACCGGGGAGCTGTTTTTT. It yields the protein CASSLLQAGGTGELFF. The rearrangement joins TRBV5-1 to TRBJ2-2; 8 nucleotides align to TRBD2. Losses at the gene ends were 1 base for V and 4 bases for J; bases not matched to a gene: 6. There are 16 residues in the CDR3. Germline V gives CDR1 SGHRS, CDR2 YFSETQ.

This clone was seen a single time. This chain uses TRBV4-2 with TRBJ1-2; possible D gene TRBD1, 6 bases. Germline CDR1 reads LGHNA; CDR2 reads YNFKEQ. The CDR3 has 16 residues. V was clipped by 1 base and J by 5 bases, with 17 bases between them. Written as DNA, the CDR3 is TGTGCCAGCAGCCAAGGTGTTTCGGCAGGGGAATATGGCTACACCTTC. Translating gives CASSQGVSAGEYGYTF.

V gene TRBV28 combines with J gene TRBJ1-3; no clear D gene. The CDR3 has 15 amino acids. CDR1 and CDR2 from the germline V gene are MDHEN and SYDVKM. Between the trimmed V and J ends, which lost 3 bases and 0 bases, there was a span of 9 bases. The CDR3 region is CASSFIGYSGNTIYF. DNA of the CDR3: TGTGCCAGCAGTTTCATCGGATACTCTGGAAACACCATATATTTT. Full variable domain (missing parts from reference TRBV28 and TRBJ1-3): DVKVTQSSRYLVKRTGEKVFLECVQDMDHENMFWYRQDPGLGLRLIYFSYDVKMKEKGDIPEGYSVSREKKERFSLILESASTNQTSMYLCASSFIGYSGNTIYFGEGSWLTVV.

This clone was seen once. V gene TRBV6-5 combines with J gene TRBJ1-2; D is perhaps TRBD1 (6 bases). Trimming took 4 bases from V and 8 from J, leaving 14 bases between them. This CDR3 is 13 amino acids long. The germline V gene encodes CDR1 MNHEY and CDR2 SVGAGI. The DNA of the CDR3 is TGTGCCAGCAGTTCAACCAGGGGCGGGGGCTACACCTTC. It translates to CASSSTRGGGYTF.